Below are 8 T cell receptor beta chains sequenced from a single sample in a study of human T cells and chemical hapten exposure. Stated time point: pre-sensitization, week 0. Regarding treatment: therapeutic diphenylcyclopropenone sensitization with weekly scalp DPC. In TCRdb, the RACE reads were re-called with MiXCR into one record per CDR3 protein. The sample holds some 98,000 distinct CDR3 sequences, 11% seen once. The starting material was whole blood, obtained in connection with sensitization to the hapten diphenylcyclopropenone (DPC). All receptors derive from a woman aged 60 to 75 with alopecia areata. Some clones in this sample may be carry-over from other donors' samples.

This clonotype appeared a few times. The chain employs TRBV12-3 or TRBV12-4 and TRBJ1-1, with 7 bases matching TRBD1. J was trimmed by 2 bases and V by 10 bases; bases with no gene match: 13. This CDR3 contains 15 residues. CDR3 sequence: CATSIRGDSNTEAFF. CDR3 DNA sequence: TGTGCCACCTCTATACGAGGGGACAGCAACACTGAAGCTTTCTTT.

The table lists this clonotype with a few counts. J is TRBJ2-7 and V is TRBV5-1, with 12 bases lining up with TRBD2. Germline lookup yields CDR1 SGHRS and CDR2 YFSETQ. V lost 4 bases, J lost 6 bases, and 8 bases stayed unmatched. The CDR3 consists of 15 residues. In DNA form, the CDR3 reads TGCGCCAGCAGCAGGACTAGCGGGGACCTTTCCGAGCAGTACTTC. Amino acids: CASSRTSGDLSEQYF.

CDR3 region: CASVRLAGGGLADTQYF. The DNA for the CDR3 is TGTGCCAGCGTCCGACTAGCGGGAGGGGGCCTGGCAGATACGCAGTATTTT. The chain employs TRBV27 and TRBJ2-3; 14 bases are shared with TRBD2. V shed 8 bases and J 4 bases; nucleotides not matched to a gene: 11. The CDR3 runs 17 residues. The germline V gene encodes CDR1 MNHEY and CDR2 SMNVEV (reference sequence).

This clonotype has only a few counts. The chain couples TRBV7-6 to TRBJ1-6, with D uncertain. V was pared by 5 bases and J by 10 bases, with 18 bases between. The germline V gene has CDR1 SGHVS and CDR2 FNYEAQ. CDR3 size: 15 residues. The CDR3 coding sequence is TGTGCCAGCAGCCCGCTCTACACTAGGAACTCACCCCTCCACTTT. This gives the protein CASSPLYTRNSPLHF.

This clonotype was detected a few times. The rearrangement uses TRBV20-1 and TRBJ1-6, with 8 bases aligning to TRBD1. The CDR3 spans 15 residues. Germline lookup yields CDR1 DFQATT and CDR2 SNEGSKA (reference sequence). The V gene end was trimmed by 4 bases and the J gene end by 7 bases; junction bases not matched to a gene: 9. The CDR3 reads CSATSQGAWNSPLHF. CDR3 DNA: TGCAGTGCTACATCTCAGGGGGCTTGGAATTCACCCCTCCACTTT.

This clonotype was recorded many times. V is TRBV7-9 and J is TRBJ2-3, with D tentatively TRBD1 or TRBD2 (5 bases each). V shed 5 bases and J shed 4 bases, with 16 bases lying between them. Looked up from germline, CDR1 is SEHNR and CDR2 is FQNEAQ (reference sequence). This CDR3 region has 15 residues. This CDR3 reads CASSDPTVGADTQYF. As DNA, the CDR3 is TGTGCCAGCAGCGATCCCACAGTGGGGGCAGATACGCAGTATTTT.

The V and J genes are TRBV2 and TRBJ2-6; no firm D call. Germline V lookup: CDR1 SNHLY, CDR2 FYNNEI. V was shortened by 6 bases and J by 0 bases, with 18 bases between the two germline ends. This CDR3 is 18 amino acids long. This chain's CDR3 is CASSLPTRRLSGANVLTF. The CDR3 nucleotides are TGTGCCAGCAGCCTCCCCACTCGACGGCTCTCTGGGGCCAACGTCCTGACTTTC.

This clonotype was seen at least ten times. This sequence joins TRBV20-1 and TRBJ2-7, with D tentatively TRBD2 (7 bases). Germline loops: CDR1 DFQATT, CDR2 SNEGSKA (reference sequence). The CDR3 sequence is 14 residues long. Trimming shortened V by 3 bases and J by 4 bases, and 16 bases separated the two germline ends. The CDR3 region is CSARTPGGRYEQYF. In DNA, the CDR3 is TGCAGTGCTAGGACACCCGGGGGGCGGTACGAGCAGTACTTC.